This T cell receptor beta chain was obtained from a study of cytomegalovirus exposure and HLA in healthy donors. Germline V gene lookup returns CDR1 SNHLY and CDR2 FYNNEI. Trimming took 4 bases from V and 0 from J; bases not matched to a gene: 0. The CDR3 consists of 13 residues. Vbeta (60) and Jbeta (13) primers were used in the PCR. Original data processing: Approximately 12 million of tens of millions of unique TCR beta chains were shared, per a later count. The assay was immunoSEQ multiplex PCR, and TCRdb's table has in-frame clones only and misses some. Clonal size and the V and J genes are those of that table, whereas D and trimming came from the DNA. The sample lists 50,000 to 70,000 clones, approximately 71% occurring once.

This receptor was identified in a man aged 40-55 years in good health and CMV-seropositive. The chain couples TRBV2 to TRBJ2-7; TRBD2 matches at 7 bases. Specimen: PBMCs. The CDR3: CASSAGGSYEQYF. CDR3 nucleotide sequence: TGTGCCAGCAGTGCGGGGGGCTCCTACGAGCAGTACTTC.